This is a list of T cell receptor beta chains from one sample in a study of T cells in Graves' hyperthyroidism and ophthalmopathy. TCRdb fed the multiplex PCR reads into MiXCR, producing one record per CDR3 protein. Altogether over 500,000 distinct CDR3 sequences are present, 15% to 20% being singletons, with the ten largest covering 17%. The sequenced sample was blood. These receptors all stem from a woman aged 18-29 years with Graves' ophthalmopathy. CDR3s include the opening cysteine and the closing phenylalanine or tryptophan. The D gene is left open where the match is weak. Clone size is shown for a subset of rows, as once, few, many or a class of expanded clone.

len: 15; v_gene: TRBV27; j_gene: TRBJ1-6; abundance: .; d_gene: .; CDR3aa: CASSLNSLGDSPLHF; CDR3nt: TGTGCCAGCAGTTTAAACAGCCTAGGTGATTCACCCCTCCACTTT
len: 17; v_gene: TRBV7-7; j_gene: TRBJ2-2; abundance: .; d_gene: TRBD1; CDR3aa: CASSLRAEQGRTGELFF; CDR3nt: TGTGCTAGCAGCTTAAGGGCCGAACAGGGGAGAACCGGGGAGCTGTTTTTT
len: 13; v_gene: TRBV20-1; j_gene: TRBJ2-5; abundance: .; d_gene: .; CDR3aa: CSVDSGIKETQYF; CDR3nt: TGCAGCGTTGATTCGGGAATCAAGGAGACCCAGTACTTC
len: 14; v_gene: TRBV30; j_gene: TRBJ1-4; abundance: many; d_gene: .; CDR3aa: CAWSGRTTNEKLFF; CDR3nt: TGTGCCTGGAGTGGGAGGACAACTAATGAAAAACTGTTTTTT
len: 14; v_gene: TRBV2; j_gene: TRBJ1-1; abundance: many; d_gene: TRBD1; CDR3aa: CASSQQMAGGEAFF; CDR3nt: TGTGCCAGCAGTCAGCAGATGGCAGGGGGTGAAGCTTTCTTT
len: 14; v_gene: TRBV7-9; j_gene: TRBJ1-1; abundance: few; d_gene: TRBD1; CDR3aa: CASSLVEGATEAFF; CDR3nt: TGTGCCAGCAGCTTAGTGGAGGGGGCGACTGAAGCTTTCTTT
len: 13; v_gene: TRBV7-2; j_gene: TRBJ1-1; abundance: many; d_gene: .; CDR3aa: CASSSDRYTEAFF; CDR3nt: TGTGCCAGCAGCTCGGATCGATACACTGAAGCTTTCTTT
len: 15; v_gene: TRBV6-1; j_gene: TRBJ1-1; abundance: many; d_gene: .; CDR3aa: CASSGSRGGNTEAFF; CDR3nt: TGTGCCAGCAGTGGCTCCAGGGGCGGGAACACTGAAGCTTTCTTT
len: 16; v_gene: TRBV9; j_gene: TRBJ2-2; abundance: .; d_gene: .; CDR3aa: CASSVRGDLDTGELFF; CDR3nt: TGTGCCAGCAGCGTTCGGGGTGACTTGGACACCGGGGAGCTGTTTTTT
len: 16; v_gene: TRBV5-6; j_gene: TRBJ1-3; abundance: many; d_gene: .; CDR3aa: CASSLGAKRSGNTIYF; CDR3nt: TGTGCCAGCAGCTTGGGAGCCAAACGCTCTGGAAACACCATATATTTT
len: 13; v_gene: TRBV12-3/TRBV12-4; j_gene: TRBJ1-6; abundance: many; d_gene: .; CDR3aa: CASTQGRSLPLHF; CDR3nt: TGTGCCAGCACGCAGGGGCGGTCTTTACCCCTCCACTTT
len: 17; v_gene: TRBV13; j_gene: TRBJ1-3; abundance: .; d_gene: .; CDR3aa: CASSLGFGASSGNTIYF; CDR3nt: TGTGCCAGCAGCTTAGGATTTGGGGCTAGCTCTGGAAACACCATATATTTT
len: 14; v_gene: TRBV2; j_gene: TRBJ1-4; abundance: .; d_gene: .; CDR3aa: CASSGGEAGEKLFF; CDR3nt: TGTGCCAGCAGTGGCGGTGAAGCGGGTGAAAAACTGTTTTTT
len: 17; v_gene: TRBV28; j_gene: TRBJ2-7; abundance: medium-sized; d_gene: .; CDR3aa: CASSLGPSGRGDYEQYF; CDR3nt: TGTGCCAGCAGTTTAGGGCCTTCAGGGCGAGGAGATTACGAGCAGTACTTC
len: 14; v_gene: TRBV30; j_gene: TRBJ2-7; abundance: many; d_gene: TRBD2; CDR3aa: CAWKLAGGPYEQYF; CDR3nt: TGTGCCTGGAAACTAGCGGGAGGGCCTTACGAGCAGTACTTC
len: 14; v_gene: TRBV20-1; j_gene: TRBJ2-3; abundance: many; d_gene: TRBD2; CDR3aa: CSASLAGVTDTQYF; CDR3nt: TGCAGTGCTAGCCTAGCGGGAGTGACAGATACGCAGTATTTT
len: 17; v_gene: TRBV6-5; j_gene: TRBJ1-2; abundance: many; d_gene: .; CDR3aa: CASSYTYRDPANYGYTF; CDR3nt: TGTGCCAGCAGTTACACTTACAGGGATCCTGCTAACTATGGCTACACCTTC
len: 15; v_gene: TRBV13; j_gene: TRBJ2-3; abundance: .; d_gene: TRBD2; CDR3aa: CASSLRTRRSDTQYF; CDR3nt: TGTGCCAGCAGCTTGCGGACTAGACGATCAGATACGCAGTATTTT
len: 14; v_gene: TRBV7-6; j_gene: TRBJ1-1; abundance: many; d_gene: TRBD1; CDR3aa: CASSNGKGATEAFF; CDR3nt: TGTGCCAGCAGCAACGGGAAGGGGGCCACTGAAGCTTTCTTT
len: 14; v_gene: TRBV5-1; j_gene: TRBJ1-4; abundance: .; d_gene: .; CDR3aa: CASSSRAGNEKLFF; CDR3nt: TGCGCCAGCAGCTCCCGGGCCGGGAATGAAAAACTGTTTTTT
len: 14; v_gene: TRBV6-1; j_gene: TRBJ2-3; abundance: .; d_gene: TRBD2; CDR3aa: CASSVGGGALNQYF; CDR3nt: TGTGCCAGCAGCGTTGGCGGGGGGGCCCTCAACCAGTATTTT
len: 15; v_gene: TRBV15; j_gene: TRBJ1-1; abundance: many; d_gene: TRBD1; CDR3aa: CATSRSDRLNTEAFF; CDR3nt: TGTGCCACCAGCAGATCGGACAGGCTGAACACTGAAGCTTTCTTT